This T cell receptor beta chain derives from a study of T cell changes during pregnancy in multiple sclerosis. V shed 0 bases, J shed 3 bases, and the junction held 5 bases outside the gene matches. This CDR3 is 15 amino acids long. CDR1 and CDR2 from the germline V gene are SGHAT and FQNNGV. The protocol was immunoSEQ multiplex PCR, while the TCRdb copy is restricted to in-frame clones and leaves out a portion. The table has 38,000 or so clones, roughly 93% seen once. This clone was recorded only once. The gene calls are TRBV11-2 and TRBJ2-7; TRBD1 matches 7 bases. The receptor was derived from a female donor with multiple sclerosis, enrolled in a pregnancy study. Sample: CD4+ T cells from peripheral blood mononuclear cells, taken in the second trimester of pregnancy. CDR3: CASSLEGGRFYEQYF. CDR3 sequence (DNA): TGTGCCAGCAGCTTAGAAGGGGGCCGCTTCTACGAGCAGTACTTC.